These 13 T cell receptor beta chains originate from one sample sequenced in a study of blood T cells in healthy people across ages. A sample-barcoded 5' primer and a J-beta primer mix were used in a second PCR of roughly 6 to 11 cycles. TCRdb reprocessed the 5' RACE reads with MiXCR, giving one entry per CDR3 protein. The sample holds some 920,000 distinct CDR3 sequences, about 51% seen once. Specimen: blood. These receptors all stem from a woman aged 55-70 years in good health.

This clonotype was seen just once. This chain uses TRBV12-5 with TRBJ2-3, with D perhaps given as TRBD1 or TRBD2 (5 bases each). The CDR3 is made up of 14 amino acids. Germline V gene data show CDR1 as LGHNT and CDR2 as FRNRAP. V was trimmed by 6 bases and J by 4 bases, leaving 14 bases between them. The CDR3 DNA reads TGTGCTAGTGGCGAGGGGATGAGGGCAGATACGCAGTATTTT. Its translation is CASGEGMRADTQYF.

In DNA, the CDR3 is TGCAGTGCTAGTGAGGATTCGGGGGGACAGTTCTTC. Protein sequence: CSASEDSGGQFF. The J gene is TRBJ2-1, the V gene TRBV20-1; the match to TRBD2 covers 7 bases. CDR3 length equals 12 residues. The germline V gene encodes CDR1 DFQATT and CDR2 SNEGSKA (reference sequence). The J segment lost 13 bases and the V segment lost 3 bases, leaving 9 bases of the junction unmatched.

J is TRBJ2-1 and V is TRBV9; tentatively, D is TRBD1 (5 bases). Germline V gives CDR1 SGDLS, CDR2 YYNGEE. The CDR3 totals 16 residues. V was trimmed by 0 bases and J by 0 bases, leaving 10 bases between them. The CDR3 coding sequence is TGTGCCAGCAGCGTAGGAAGGGGCTCCTCCTACAATGAGCAGTTCTTC. Amino acids: CASSVGRGSSYNEQFF.

V is TRBV30 and J is TRBJ2-5; weak D call: TRBD2 (5 bases). The CDR3 totals 13 residues. V lost 4 bases, J lost 1 base, and 10 bases lay in between. The germline V gene has CDR1 GTSNPN and CDR2 SVGIG (reference sequence). For the CDR3, the DNA is TGTGCCTGGATGTCTAGCTTCCAAGAGACCCAGTACTTC. Amino acid sequence: CAWMSSFQETQYF.

The chain is built from TRBV20-1 and TRBJ1-1, with TRBD1 as a possible D gene (6 bases). The V gene lost 5 bases and the J gene lost 1 base, with 14 bases spanning the gap. Germline assignment: CDR1 DFQATT and CDR2 SNEGSKA (reference sequence). This CDR3 is built from 14 residues. CDR3 bases: TGCAGTGCTTTCGACAGGCGGGGGAACACTGAAGCTTTCTTT. Translating gives CSAFDRRGNTEAFF.

The gene calls are TRBV30 and TRBJ1-5, with D maybe TRBD1 (5 bases). Trimming left V 0 bases short and J 6 bases short, with 12 bases between. The V gene's germline CDR1 is GTSNPN and CDR2 SVGIG (reference sequence). CDR3 size: 14 residues. CDR3 sequence: CAWSVLGAGQPQHF. The CDR3 DNA is TGTGCCTGGAGTGTACTAGGGGCGGGTCAGCCCCAGCATTTT. The full variable domain, in which reference TRBV30 and TRBJ1-5 provide the parts outside the CDR3, is SQTIHQWPATLVQPVGSPLSLECTVEGTSNPNLYWYRQAAGRGLQLLFYSVGIGQISSEVPQNLSASRPQDRQFILSSKKLLLSDSGFYLCAWSVLGAGQPQHFGDGTRLSIL.

The rearrangement joins TRBV9 to TRBJ2-2, with D possibly being TRBD2 (5 bases). This CDR3 is built from 13 residues. Trimming took off 7 bases at V and 1 base at J, with 8 bases between the two ends. The V gene's germline CDR1 is SGDLS and CDR2 YYNGEE. The CDR3 DNA sequence: TGTGCCAGCGGCGGGTGGAACACCGGGGAGCTGTTTTTT. It yields the protein CASGGWNTGELFF.

The genes are TRBV6-2 or TRBV6-3 and TRBJ1-5, with TRBD1 matching 7 bases. V gave up 5 bases and J gave up 1 base; unmatched junction bases: 5. The CDR3 is 15 amino acids. The germline V gene encodes CDR1 MNHEY and CDR2 SVGEGT. The CDR3: CASSRTGVSNQPQHF. DNA for the CDR3: TGTGCCAGCAGTCGTACAGGGGTGAGCAATCAGCCCCAGCATTTT.

V usage is TRBV12-3 or TRBV12-4 and J usage is TRBJ1-2; a weak D match, TRBD1 (6 bases). The CDR3 consists of 17 residues. V lost 4 bases and J 3 bases, leaving 21 bases between the germline ends. Here the CDR3 reads CASSSGGHITPYYGYTF. The CDR3 bases are TGTGCCAGCAGTTCTGGGGGGCATATTACCCCTTACTATGGCTACACCTTC.

The chain recombines TRBV4-1 with TRBJ2-7, with D possibly TRBD1 on 5 matching bases. Germline V gene sequence: CDR1 MGHRA, CDR2 YSYEKL. The CDR3 loop spans 17 amino acids. Trimming removed 1 base at V and 3 bases at J, with 19 bases between. Written as DNA, the CDR3 is TGCGCCAGCAGCCAAGTCGTCCTGAAATACAGGCTCTACGAGCAGTACTTC. It translates to CASSQVVLKYRLYEQYF.

The chain carries TRBV5-1 and TRBJ1-2; TRBD1 aligns across 7 bases. CDR3 size: 17 residues. Germline loops: CDR1 SGHRS, CDR2 YFSETQ. Germline trimming cut 4 bases from V and 1 base from J; bases unmatched to any gene: 13. CDR3 nucleotides: TGCGCCAGCAGCCCAATACCGGGACAGACGCATAACTATGGCTACACCTTC. Translation: CASSPIPGQTHNYGYTF.

This clonotype came up a few times. The chain links TRBV18 to TRBJ2-7; D is possibly TRBD2 (6 bases). Germline CDR1 KGHSH, CDR2 LQKENI. With 6 bases removed from V and 0 bases from J, the gap between germline ends came to 12 bases. CDR3 length equals 14 residues. The CDR3 loop is CASSPGDFSYEQYF. The CDR3 coding sequence is TGTGCCAGCTCCCCGGGGGATTTCTCCTACGAGCAGTACTTC. Full variable domain (rest looked up from reference TRBV18 and TRBJ2-7): NAGVMQNPRHLVRRRGQEARLRCSPMKGHSHVYWYRQLPEEGLKFMVYLQKENIIDESGMPKERFSAEFPKEGPSILRIQQVVRGDSAAYFCASSPGDFSYEQYFGPGTRLTVT.

As concerns this clonotype: The junction and the germline gene differ at one end; a read error may be behind it. This chain links TRBV28 with TRBJ1-1; D uncertain. Germline CDR1 MDHEN, CDR2 SYDVKM. This CDR3 has 14 amino acids. CDR3 region: CASSSDLRSPEAFF. CDR3 DNA sequence: TGCGCCAGCAGTTCAGACCTTCGAAGCCCTGAAGCTTTCTTT.